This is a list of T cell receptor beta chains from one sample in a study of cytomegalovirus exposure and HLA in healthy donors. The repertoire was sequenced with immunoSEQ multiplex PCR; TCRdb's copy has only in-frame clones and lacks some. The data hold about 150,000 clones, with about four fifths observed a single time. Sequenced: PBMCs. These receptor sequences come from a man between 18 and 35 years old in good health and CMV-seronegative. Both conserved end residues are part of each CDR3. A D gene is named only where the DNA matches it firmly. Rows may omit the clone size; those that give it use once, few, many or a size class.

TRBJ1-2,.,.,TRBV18,CASSPTRQIYGYTF,TGTGCCAGCTCACCAACCCGACAGATCTATGGCTACACCTTC
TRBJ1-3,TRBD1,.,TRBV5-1,CASSLGTGQGGNTIYF,TGCGCCAGCAGCTTAGGAACGGGACAGGGAGGAAACACCATATATTTT
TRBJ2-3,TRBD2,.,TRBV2,CASRGPGLATSTDTQYF,TGTGCCAGCAGGGGGCCGGGACTAGCGACTAGCACAGATACGCAGTATTTT
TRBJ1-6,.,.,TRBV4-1,CASSQDPREGGSPLHF,TGCGCCAGCAGCCAAGACCCCCGGGAGGGGGGCTCACCCCTCCACTTT
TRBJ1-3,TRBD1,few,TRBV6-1,CASSELDRGNTIYF,TGTGCCAGCAGTGAACTAGACAGGGGCAACACCATATATTTT
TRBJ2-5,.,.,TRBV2,CASTQGETQYF,TGTGCCAGCACCCAGGGGGAGACCCAGTACTTC
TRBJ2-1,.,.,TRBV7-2,CASSPLRDTYNEQFF,TGTGCCAGCAGCCCACTACGGGACACTTACAATGAGCAGTTCTTC
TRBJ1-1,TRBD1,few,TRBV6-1,CASSPGTGYTEAFF,TGTGCCAGCAGTCCCGGGACAGGGTACACTGAAGCTTTCTTT
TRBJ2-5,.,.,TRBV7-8,CASSPGVETQYF,TGTGCCAGCAGCCCGGGGGTGGAGACCCAGTACTTC
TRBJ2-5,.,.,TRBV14,CASSWGGAETQYF,TGTGCCAGCAGCTGGGGCGGGGCGGAGACCCAGTACTTC
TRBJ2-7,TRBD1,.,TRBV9,CASSDYRGEQYF,TGTGCCAGCAGCGATTACAGGGGCGAGCAGTACTTC
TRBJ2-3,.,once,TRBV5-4,CASSDGSAAGTDTQYF,TGTGCCAGCAGCGACGGGTCCGCTGCGGGCACAGATACGCAGTATTTT
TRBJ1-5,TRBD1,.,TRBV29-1,CSGARSEGDRNQPQHF,TGCAGCGGAGCTCGGTCCGAGGGGGACAGGAATCAGCCCCAGCATTTT
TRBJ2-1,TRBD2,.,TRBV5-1,CASSLVELGTSNEQFF,TGCGCCAGCAGCTTGGTGGAGCTGGGGACTAGCAATGAGCAGTTCTTC
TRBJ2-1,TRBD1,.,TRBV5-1,CASSILGQGDNEQFF,TGCGCCAGCAGCATTTTAGGACAGGGAGACAATGAGCAGTTCTTC
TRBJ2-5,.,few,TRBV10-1,CASSESGRAQETQYF,TGCGCCAGCAGTGAGTCCGGCAGGGCACAAGAGACCCAGTACTTC
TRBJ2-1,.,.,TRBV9,CASSPGIEQFF,TGTGCCAGCAGCCCGGGAATTGAGCAGTTCTTC
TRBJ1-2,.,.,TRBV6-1,CASTLLPGNDNGYTF,TGTGCCAGCACCCTACTCCCGGGGAATGATAATGGCTACACCTTC
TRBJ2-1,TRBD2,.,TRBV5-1,CASSLTSGGPLYNEQFF,TGCGCCAGCAGCTTGACTAGCGGGGGGCCACTGTACAATGAGCAGTTCTTC
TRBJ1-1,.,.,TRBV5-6,CASRSSGGAVSTEAFF,TGTGCCAGCAGGAGCTCGGGGGGCGCAGTGTCCACTGAAGCTTTCTTT
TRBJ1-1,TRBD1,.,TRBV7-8,CASSLRTGILNTEAFF,TGTGCCAGCAGCTTAAGGACAGGAATCTTGAACACTGAAGCTTTCTTT
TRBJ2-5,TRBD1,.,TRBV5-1,CASSSLRQGYQETQYF,TGCGCCAGCAGCTCGCTTCGACAGGGGTACCAAGAGACCCAGTACTTC
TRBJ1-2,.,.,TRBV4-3,CASSQSKGKGFYGYTF,TGCGCCAGCAGCCAGTCGAAAGGGAAGGGGTTCTATGGCTACACCTTC
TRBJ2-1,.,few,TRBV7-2,CASSQGQISYNEQFF,TGTGCCAGCAGCCAAGGACAAATCTCCTACAATGAGCAGTTCTTC
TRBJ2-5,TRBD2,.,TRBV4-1,CASSQDVHAGGSETQYF,TGCGCCAGCAGCCAAGATGTACACGCGGGGGGCTCGGAGACCCAGTACTTC
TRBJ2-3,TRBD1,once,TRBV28,CASSWGGTGDTQYF,TGTGCCAGCAGTTGGGGTGGGACAGGGGATACGCAGTATTTT
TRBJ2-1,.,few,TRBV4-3,CASSQDGAPSEQFF,TGCGCCAGCAGCCAAGATGGGGCGCCCTCCGAGCAGTTCTTC
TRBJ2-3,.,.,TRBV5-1,CASSSRGGETDTQYF,TGCGCCAGCAGCTCAAGAGGGGGGGAAACAGATACGCAGTATTTT
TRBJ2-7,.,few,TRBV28,CASSGKDTLSGTIYEQYF,TGTGCCAGCAGCGGCAAAGATACCCTTTCAGGGACAATCTACGAGCAGTACTTC
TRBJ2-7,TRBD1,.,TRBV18,CASSVNVGQDYEQYF,TGTGCCAGCTCAGTAAACGTGGGACAGGACTACGAGCAGTACTTC
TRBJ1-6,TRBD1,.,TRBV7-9,CASSAQGKGSPLHF,TGTGCCAGCAGCGCACAGGGGAAAGGCTCACCCCTCCACTTT
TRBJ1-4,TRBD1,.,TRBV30,CAWSRQGNEKLFF,TGTGCCTGGAGTAGACAGGGGAATGAAAAACTGTTTTTT
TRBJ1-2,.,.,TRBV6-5,CASSRGQNQYGYTF,TGTGCCAGCAGTAGGGGCCAGAACCAATATGGCTACACCTTC
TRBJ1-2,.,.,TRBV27,CASSTIDANYGYTF,TGTGCCAGCAGTACTATAGATGCTAACTATGGCTACACCTTC
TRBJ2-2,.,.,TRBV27,CASRRRVDTGELFF,TGTGCCAGCAGACGCAGGGTGGACACCGGGGAGCTGTTTTTT
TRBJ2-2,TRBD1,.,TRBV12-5,CASGLVYLTDRLQGEGTGELFF,TGTGCTAGTGGTTTGGTATACCTAACCGACCGTCTACAGGGGGAAGGGACCGGGGAGCTGTTTTTT
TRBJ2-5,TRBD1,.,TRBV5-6,CASSWTGITETQYF,TGTGCCAGCAGCTGGACAGGGATTACTGAGACCCAGTACTTC
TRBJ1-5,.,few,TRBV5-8,CASSLFGVGNQPQHF,TGTGCCAGCAGCTTGTTCGGGGTTGGCAATCAGCCCCAGCATTTT
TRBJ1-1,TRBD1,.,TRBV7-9,CSSSPRPGTGNTEAFF,TGTTCCAGCAGCCCAAGACCCGGGACAGGGAACACTGAAGCTTTCTTT
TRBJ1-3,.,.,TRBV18,CASSPLSAGVTGNTIYF,TGTGCCAGCTCACCACTTTCCGCAGGGGTGACTGGAAACACCATATATTTT
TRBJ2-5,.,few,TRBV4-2,CASSQVGHQETQYF,TGTGCCAGCAGCCAGGTGGGACATCAAGAGACCCAGTACTTC
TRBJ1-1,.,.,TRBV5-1,CASSLTGWTEAFF,TGCGCCAGCAGCTTGACAGGTTGGACTGAAGCTTTCTTT
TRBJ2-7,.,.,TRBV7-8,CASSPPAGLNYEQYF,TGTGCCAGCAGCCCGCCGGCGGGGCTTAACTACGAGCAGTACTTC
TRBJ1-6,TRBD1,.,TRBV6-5,CASMRTGTGNSPLHF,TGTGCCAGCATGCGTACCGGGACAGGGAATTCACCCCTCCACTTT
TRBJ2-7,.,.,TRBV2,CASSDYGVGVGNYEQYF,TGTGCCAGCAGTGATTACGGGGTCGGAGTAGGGAACTACGAGCAGTACTTC
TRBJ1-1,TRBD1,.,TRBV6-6,CASSSGTVNTEAFF,TGTGCCAGCAGCTCCGGGACAGTAAACACTGAAGCTTTCTTT
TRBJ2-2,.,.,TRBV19,CASSINREPNTGELFF,TGTGCCAGTAGTATCAACAGGGAACCGAACACCGGGGAGCTGTTTTTT
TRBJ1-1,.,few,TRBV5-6,CASSFLQGQDVNTEAFF,TGTGCCAGCAGCTTCCTCCAGGGGCAGGACGTAAACACTGAAGCTTTCTTT
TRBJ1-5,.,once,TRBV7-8,CASSARIADQPQHF,TGTGCCAGCAGCGCACGGATAGCCGATCAGCCCCAGCATTTT
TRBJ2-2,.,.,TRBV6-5,CASIRGGTGELFF,TGTGCCAGCATCCGTGGGGGGACCGGGGAGCTGTTTTTT
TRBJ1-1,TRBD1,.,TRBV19,CASSRGRATEAFF,TGTGCCAGTAGCAGGGGGCGGGCCACTGAAGCTTTCTTT
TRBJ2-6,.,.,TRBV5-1,CASSLERESGANGLTF,TGCGCCAGCAGCTTGGAAAGGGAGTCAGGGGCCAACGGCCTGACTTTC